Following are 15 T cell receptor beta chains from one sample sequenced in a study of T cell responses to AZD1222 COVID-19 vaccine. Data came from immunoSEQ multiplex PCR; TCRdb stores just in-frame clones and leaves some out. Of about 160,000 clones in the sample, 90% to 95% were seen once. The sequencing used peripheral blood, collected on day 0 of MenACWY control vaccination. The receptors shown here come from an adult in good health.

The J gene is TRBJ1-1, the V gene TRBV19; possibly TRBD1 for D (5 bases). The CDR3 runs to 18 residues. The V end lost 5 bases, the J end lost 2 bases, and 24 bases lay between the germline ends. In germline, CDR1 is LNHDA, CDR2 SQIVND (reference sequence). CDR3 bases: TGTGCCAGTAGTCCCCGGGACGTTCTCCTCCTGCTCAACACTGAAGCTTTCTTT. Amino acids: CASSPRDVLLLLNTEAFF.

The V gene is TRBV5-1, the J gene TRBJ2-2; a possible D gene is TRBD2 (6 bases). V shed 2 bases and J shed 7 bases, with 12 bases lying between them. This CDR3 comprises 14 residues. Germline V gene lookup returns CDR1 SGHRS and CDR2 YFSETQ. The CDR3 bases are TGCGCCAGCAGCTTCGAGGGAGCGGGCGGGGAGCTGTTTTTT. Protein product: CASSFEGAGGELFF.

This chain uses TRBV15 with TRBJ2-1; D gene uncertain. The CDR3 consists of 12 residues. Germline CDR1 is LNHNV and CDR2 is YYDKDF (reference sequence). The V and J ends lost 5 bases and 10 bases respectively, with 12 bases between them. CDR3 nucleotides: TGTGCCACCAGCGAGACCAAGAGGGAGCAGTTCTTC. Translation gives CATSETKREQFF.

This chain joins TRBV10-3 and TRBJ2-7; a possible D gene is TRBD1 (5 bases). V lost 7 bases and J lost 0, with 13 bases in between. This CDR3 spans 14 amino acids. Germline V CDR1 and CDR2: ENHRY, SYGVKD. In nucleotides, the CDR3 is TGTGCCATCACGGACATTTATAGCTCCTACGAGCAGTACTTC. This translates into CAITDIYSSYEQYF.

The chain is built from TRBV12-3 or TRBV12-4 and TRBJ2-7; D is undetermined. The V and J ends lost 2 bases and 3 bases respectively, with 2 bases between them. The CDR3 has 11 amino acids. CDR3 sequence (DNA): TGTGCCAGCAGTTTAATCTACGAGCAGTACTTC. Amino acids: CASSLIYEQYF.

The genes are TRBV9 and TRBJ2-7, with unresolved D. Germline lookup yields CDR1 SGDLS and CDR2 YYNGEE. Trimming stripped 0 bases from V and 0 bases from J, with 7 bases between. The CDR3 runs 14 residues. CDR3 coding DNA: TGTGCCAGCAGCGTAGAATCCATCTCCTACGAGCAGTACTTC. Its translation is CASSVESISYEQYF.

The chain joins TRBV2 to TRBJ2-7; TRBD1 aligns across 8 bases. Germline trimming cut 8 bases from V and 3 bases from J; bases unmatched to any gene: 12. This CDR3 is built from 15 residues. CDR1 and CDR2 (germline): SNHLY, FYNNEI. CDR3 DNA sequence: TGTGCCAGCGCTAGACCCCGGACAGGGCACTACGAGCAGTACTTC. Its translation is CASARPRTGHYEQYF.

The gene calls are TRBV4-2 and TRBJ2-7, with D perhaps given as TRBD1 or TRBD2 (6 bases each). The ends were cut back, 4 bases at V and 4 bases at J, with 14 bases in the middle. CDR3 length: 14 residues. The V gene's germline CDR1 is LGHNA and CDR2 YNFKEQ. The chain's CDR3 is CASSPQRRGYEQYF. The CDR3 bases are TGTGCCAGCAGCCCACAGCGGAGGGGGTACGAGCAGTACTTC.

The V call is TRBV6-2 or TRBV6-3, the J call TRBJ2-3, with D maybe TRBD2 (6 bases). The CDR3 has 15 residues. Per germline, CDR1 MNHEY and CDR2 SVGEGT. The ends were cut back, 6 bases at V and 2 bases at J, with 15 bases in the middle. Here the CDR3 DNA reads TGTGCCAGCAGCCGGGTTCGGGACTTCACAGATACGCAGTATTTT. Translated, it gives CASSRVRDFTDTQYF.

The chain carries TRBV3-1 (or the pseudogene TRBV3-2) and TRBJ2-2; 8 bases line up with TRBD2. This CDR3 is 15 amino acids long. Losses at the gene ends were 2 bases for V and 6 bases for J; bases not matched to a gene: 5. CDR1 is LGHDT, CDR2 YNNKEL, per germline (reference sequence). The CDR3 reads CASSQTRGGAGELFF. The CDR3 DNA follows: TGTGCCAGCAGCCAAACCCGGGGGGGTGCCGGGGAGCTGTTTTTT.

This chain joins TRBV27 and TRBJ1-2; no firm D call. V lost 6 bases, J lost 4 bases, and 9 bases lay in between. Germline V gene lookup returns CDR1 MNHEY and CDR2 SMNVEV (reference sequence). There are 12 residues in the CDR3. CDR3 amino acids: CASRDGRYGYTF. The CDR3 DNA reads TGTGCCAGCAGGGACGGACGCTATGGCTACACCTTC.

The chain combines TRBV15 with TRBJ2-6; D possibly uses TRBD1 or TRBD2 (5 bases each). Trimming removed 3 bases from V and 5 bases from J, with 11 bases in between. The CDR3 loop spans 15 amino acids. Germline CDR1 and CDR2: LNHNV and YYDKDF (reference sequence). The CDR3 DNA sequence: TGTGCCACCAGCAGGGGGGACCTCAGGGCCAACGTCCTGACTTTC. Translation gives CATSRGDLRANVLTF.

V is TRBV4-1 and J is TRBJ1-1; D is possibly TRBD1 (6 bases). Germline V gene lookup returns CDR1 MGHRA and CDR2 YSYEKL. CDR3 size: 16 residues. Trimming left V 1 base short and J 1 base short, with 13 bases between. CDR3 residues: CASSQGLGQWNTEAFF. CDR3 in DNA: TGCGCCAGCAGCCAAGGTCTTGGACAGTGGAACACTGAAGCTTTCTTT.

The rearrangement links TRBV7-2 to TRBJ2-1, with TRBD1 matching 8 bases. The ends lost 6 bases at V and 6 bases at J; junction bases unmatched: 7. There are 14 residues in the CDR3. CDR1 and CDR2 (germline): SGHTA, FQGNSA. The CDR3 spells CASRWDRSINEQFF. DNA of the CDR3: TGTGCCAGCAGGTGGGACAGGAGTATCAATGAGCAGTTCTTC. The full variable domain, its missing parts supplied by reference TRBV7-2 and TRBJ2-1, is GAGVSQSPSNKVTEKGKDVELRCDPISGHTALYWYRQSLGQGLEFLIYFQGNSAPDKSGLPSDRFSAERTGGSVSTLTIQRTQQEDSAVYLCASRWDRSINEQFFGPGTRLTVL.

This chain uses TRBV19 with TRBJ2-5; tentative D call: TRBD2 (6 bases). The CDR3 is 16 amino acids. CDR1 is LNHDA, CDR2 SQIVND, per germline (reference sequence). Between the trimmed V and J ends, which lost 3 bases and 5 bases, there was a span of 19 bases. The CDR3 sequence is CASSISWREGRETQYF. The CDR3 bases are TGTGCCAGTAGTATTAGTTGGCGGGAAGGACGGGAGACCCAGTACTTC.